The entry below gives a single T cell receptor (beta chain) sequence along with its context. The PCR made use of 60 Vbeta and 13 Jbeta primers. Profiling relied on immunoSEQ multiplex PCR, and the TCRdb table lists in-frame clones only, not all of them. The sample contains approximately 100,000 clones, 81% of which appear only once. These data are taken from a study of cytomegalovirus exposure and HLA in healthy donors. Trimming took 3 bases from V and 1 from J; bases not matched to a gene: 4. Germline V CDR1 and CDR2: SGHDT, YYEEEE. This CDR3 region has 15 residues. What was sequenced was PBMCs. The sequence was obtained from a woman under 40 in good health and CMV-seronegative. This chain uses TRBV5-6 with TRBJ2-1; 7 bases line up with TRBD2. The CDR3 sequence is CASSSLAESYNEQFF. CDR3 bases: TGTGCCAGCAGCTCTCTAGCGGAGTCCTACAATGAGCAGTTCTTC.